Listed below are T cell receptor beta chains from one sample, sequenced in a study of blood T cell repertoires in COVID-19. Sequencing was performed with immunoSEQ multiplex PCR; in TCRdb, only in-frame clones are kept and a portion is missing. The table lists over 200,000 clones, about 85% of them singletons. Input material: peripheral blood. Every receptor here comes from a woman at least 80 years old with active or convalescent COVID-19. Each CDR3 is given with its conserved first and last residue. D genes are given only for firm matches. Clone size, where shown, is once, few, many, or a class for clones that have expanded.

v_gene	len	abundance	d_gene	j_gene	CDR3nt	CDR3aa
TRBV6-1	17	NA	NA	TRBJ2-3	TGTGCCAGCAGTGAAGGGAGAACAGGGAGATGGGCAGATACGCAGTATTTT	CASSEGRTGRWADTQYF
TRBV30	13	few	NA	TRBJ1-1	TGTGCCTGGAGTGAAGACAAGAACACTGAAGCTTTCTTT	CAWSEDKNTEAFF
TRBV5-1	15	once	TRBD1	TRBJ2-5	TGCGCCAGCAGCATTCCGACAGGGGGACAAGAGACCCAGTACTTC	CASSIPTGGQETQYF
TRBV4-2	17	NA	TRBD2	TRBJ2-5	TGTGCCAGCAGCCAAGTTGGGGGGGTAACTGGTAGGGAGACCCAGTACTTC	CASSQVGGVTGRETQYF
TRBV11-3	14	NA	TRBD1	TRBJ1-1	TGTGCCAGCAGCACCGGACAGGGCTGGACTGAAGCTTTCTTT	CASSTGQGWTEAFF
TRBV7-2	12	NA	NA	TRBJ2-7	TGTGCCAGCAGCTTAGACTTCGGGGAGCAGTACTTC	CASSLDFGEQYF
TRBV10-3	13	NA	TRBD1	TRBJ2-2	TGTGCCATTAACAGGGGAAACACCGGGGAGCTGTTTTTT	CAINRGNTGELFF
TRBV12-3/TRBV12-4	11	NA	NA	TRBJ2-1	TGTGCCAGCAGATATTACAATGAGCAGTTCTTC	CASRYYNEQFF
TRBV2	13	few	TRBD1	TRBJ2-7	TGTGCCAGCAGTTTGGGACAGAGGCTCGAGCAGTACTTC	CASSLGQRLEQYF
TRBV5-1	15	NA	TRBD1	TRBJ1-5	TGCGCCAGCAGCTTAGGCCAGGGGGTCAATCAGCCCCAGCATTTT	CASSLGQGVNQPQHF
TRBV7-2	13	NA	NA	TRBJ1-5	TGTGCCAGCAGCTTAGACCAGAGGCAACCCCAGCATTTT	CASSLDQRQPQHF
TRBV19	14	NA	TRBD2	TRBJ2-3	TGTGCCTGCCAACTAGCGGGGAACACAGATACGCAGTATTTT	CACQLAGNTDTQYF
TRBV11-1	13	NA	NA	TRBJ2-1	TGTGCCAGCAGCTTTGCGGGTGCGAATGAGCAGTTCTTC	CASSFAGANEQFF
TRBV7-2	16	NA	NA	TRBJ2-5	TGTGCCAGCAGCCACTGGGACCGGGACACCGAAGAGACCCAGTACTTC	CASSHWDRDTEETQYF
TRBV24-1	16	NA	TRBD1	TRBJ1-6	TGTGCCACCAGTGTCCCGCAGGGGGCTGGAAATTCACCCCTCCACTTT	CATSVPQGAGNSPLHF
TRBV5-4	14	NA	NA	TRBJ1-1	TGTGCCAGCAGCTTCGCGGGGCGGGACACTGAAGCTTTCTTT	CASSFAGRDTEAFF
TRBV12-3/TRBV12-4	13	NA	NA	TRBJ1-2	TGTGCCAGCAGTTTACGGGGAAACTATGGCTACACCTTC	CASSLRGNYGYTF
TRBV30	16	NA	NA	TRBJ2-5	TGTGCCTGGAGGGGAGGGGGTCGGGAGCATCCAGAGACCCAGTACTTC	CAWRGGGREHPETQYF
TRBV9	14	NA	NA	TRBJ2-1	TGTGCCAGCAGCGTAGATGGCAGGGTCAATGAGCAGTTCTTC	CASSVDGRVNEQFF
TRBV27	15	NA	TRBD1	TRBJ1-5	TGTGCCAGCAGCTCGACAGGGGTATCGGGTCAGCCCCAGCATTTT	CASSSTGVSGQPQHF
TRBV13	15	NA	NA	TRBJ2-7	TGTGCCAGCAGCCAACTGACAACGTATACCTACGAGCAGTACTTC	CASSQLTTYTYEQYF
TRBV28	14	NA	TRBD1	TRBJ1-1	TGTGCCAGCAGTTTAGTGGGGACAGCTTTCGAAGCTTTCTTT	CASSLVGTAFEAFF
TRBV5-1	14	NA	TRBD1	TRBJ1-2	TGCGCCAGCAGCTTATTCAGGGGGGACTATGGCTACACCTTC	CASSLFRGDYGYTF